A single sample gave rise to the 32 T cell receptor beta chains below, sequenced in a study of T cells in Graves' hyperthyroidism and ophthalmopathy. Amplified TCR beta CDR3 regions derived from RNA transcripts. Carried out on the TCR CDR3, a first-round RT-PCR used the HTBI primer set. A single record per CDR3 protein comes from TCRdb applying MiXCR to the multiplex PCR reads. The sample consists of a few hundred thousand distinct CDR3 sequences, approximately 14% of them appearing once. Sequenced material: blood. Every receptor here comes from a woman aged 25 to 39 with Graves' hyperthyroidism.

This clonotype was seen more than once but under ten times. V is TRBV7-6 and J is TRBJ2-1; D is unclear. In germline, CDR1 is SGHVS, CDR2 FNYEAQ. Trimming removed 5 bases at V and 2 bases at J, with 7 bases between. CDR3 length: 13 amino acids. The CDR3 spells CASSASAYNEQFF. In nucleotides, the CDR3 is TGTGCCAGCAGCGCCTCCGCCTACAATGAGCAGTTCTTC.

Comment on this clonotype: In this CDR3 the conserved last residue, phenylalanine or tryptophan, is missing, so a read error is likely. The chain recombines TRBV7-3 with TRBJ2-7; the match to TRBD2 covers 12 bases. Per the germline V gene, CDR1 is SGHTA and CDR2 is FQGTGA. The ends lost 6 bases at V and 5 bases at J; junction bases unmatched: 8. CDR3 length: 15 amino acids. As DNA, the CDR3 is TGTGCCAGCAGTTTCGGGACTAGCGGGTACCACGAGCAGTACCTC. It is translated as CASSFGTSGYHEQYL.

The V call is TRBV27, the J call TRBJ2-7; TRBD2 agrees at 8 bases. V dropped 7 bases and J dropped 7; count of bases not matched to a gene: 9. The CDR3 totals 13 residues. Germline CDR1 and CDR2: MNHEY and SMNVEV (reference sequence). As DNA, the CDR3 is TGTGCCAGCAAGAGCAGACTAGCGAGGGAGCAGTACTTC. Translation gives CASKSRLAREQYF.

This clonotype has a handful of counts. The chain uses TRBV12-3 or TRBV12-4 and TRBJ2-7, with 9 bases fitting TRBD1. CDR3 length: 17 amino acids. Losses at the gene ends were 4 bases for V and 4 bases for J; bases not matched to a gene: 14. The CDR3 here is CASSSRKPGQGGYEQYF. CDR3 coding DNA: TGTGCCAGCAGTTCTAGAAAACCGGGACAGGGCGGATACGAGCAGTACTTC.

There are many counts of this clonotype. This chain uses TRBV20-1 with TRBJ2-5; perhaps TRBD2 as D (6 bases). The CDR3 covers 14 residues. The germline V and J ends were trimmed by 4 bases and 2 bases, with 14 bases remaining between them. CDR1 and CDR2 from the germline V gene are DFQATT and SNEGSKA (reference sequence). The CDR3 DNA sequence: TGCAGTGCTACGGACTATGCGACACAAGAGACCCAGTACTTC. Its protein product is CSATDYATQETQYF.

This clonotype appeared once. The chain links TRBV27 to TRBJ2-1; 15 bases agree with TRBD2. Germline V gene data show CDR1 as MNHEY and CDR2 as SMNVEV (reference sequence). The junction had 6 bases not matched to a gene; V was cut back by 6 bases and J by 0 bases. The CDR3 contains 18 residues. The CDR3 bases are TGTGCCAGCAGCGGGGGGACTAGCGGGGGGAGCTCCTACAATGAGCAGTTCTTC. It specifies CASSGGTSGGSSYNEQFF.

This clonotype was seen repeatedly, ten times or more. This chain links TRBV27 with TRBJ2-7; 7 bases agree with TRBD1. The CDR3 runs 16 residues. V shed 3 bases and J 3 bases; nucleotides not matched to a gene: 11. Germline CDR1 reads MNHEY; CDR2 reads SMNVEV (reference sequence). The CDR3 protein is CASSFSPGTAIYEQYF. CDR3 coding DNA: TGTGCCAGCAGTTTTTCCCCCGGGACAGCGATCTACGAGCAGTACTTC.

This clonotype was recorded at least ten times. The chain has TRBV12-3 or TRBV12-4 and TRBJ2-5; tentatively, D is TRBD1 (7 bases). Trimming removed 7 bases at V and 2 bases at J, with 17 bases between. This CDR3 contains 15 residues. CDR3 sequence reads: CASKYRGGIQETQYF. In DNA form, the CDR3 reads TGTGCCAGCAAATACAGGGGAGGAATTCAAGAGACCCAGTACTTC.

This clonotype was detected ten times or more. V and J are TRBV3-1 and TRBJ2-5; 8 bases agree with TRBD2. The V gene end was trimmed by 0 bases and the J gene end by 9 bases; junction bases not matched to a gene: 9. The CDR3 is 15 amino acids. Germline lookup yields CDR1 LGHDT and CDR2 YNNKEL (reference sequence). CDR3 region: CASSQDGLREGPQYF. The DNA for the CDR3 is TGTGCCAGCAGCCAAGATGGTCTTCGGGAGGGCCCCCAGTACTTC.

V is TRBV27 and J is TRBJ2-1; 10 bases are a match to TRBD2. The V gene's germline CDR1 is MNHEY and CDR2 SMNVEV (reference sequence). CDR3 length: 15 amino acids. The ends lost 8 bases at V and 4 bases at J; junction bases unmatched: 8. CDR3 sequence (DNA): TGTGCCAGCGGAGGTGCTAGCGGGAGTTACAATGAGCAGTTCTTC. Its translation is CASGGASGSYNEQFF.

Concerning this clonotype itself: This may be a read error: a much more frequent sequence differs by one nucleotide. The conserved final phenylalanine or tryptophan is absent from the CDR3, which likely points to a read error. The CDR3 nucleotides read TGCAGTGTTTGGGAAGTCCCCTACGAGCAGTACCTC. The encoded protein is CSVWEVPYEQYL. This chain uses TRBV20-1 with TRBJ2-7; no definite D call. With 7 bases removed from V and 2 bases from J, the gap between germline ends came to 12 bases. CDR3 length: 12 amino acids. Germline V gene lookup returns CDR1 DFQATT and CDR2 SNEGSKA (reference sequence).

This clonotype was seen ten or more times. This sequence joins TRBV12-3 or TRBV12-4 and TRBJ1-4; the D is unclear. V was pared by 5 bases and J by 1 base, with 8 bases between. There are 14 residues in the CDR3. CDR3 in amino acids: CASSPGGTNEKLFF. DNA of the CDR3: TGTGCCAGCAGTCCTGGTGGAACTAATGAAAAACTGTTTTTT.

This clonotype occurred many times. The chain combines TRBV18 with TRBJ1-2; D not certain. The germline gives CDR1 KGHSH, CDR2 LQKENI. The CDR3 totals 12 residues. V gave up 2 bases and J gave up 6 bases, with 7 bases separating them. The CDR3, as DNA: TGTGCCAGCTCACCAAGTAGGGATGGCTACACCTTC. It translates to CASSPSRDGYTF.

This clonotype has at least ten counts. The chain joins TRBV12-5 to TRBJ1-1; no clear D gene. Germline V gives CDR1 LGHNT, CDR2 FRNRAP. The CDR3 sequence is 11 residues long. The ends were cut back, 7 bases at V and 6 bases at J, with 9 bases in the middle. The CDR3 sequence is CASANGPEAFF. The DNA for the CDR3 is TGTGCTAGTGCAAATGGCCCTGAAGCTTTCTTT.

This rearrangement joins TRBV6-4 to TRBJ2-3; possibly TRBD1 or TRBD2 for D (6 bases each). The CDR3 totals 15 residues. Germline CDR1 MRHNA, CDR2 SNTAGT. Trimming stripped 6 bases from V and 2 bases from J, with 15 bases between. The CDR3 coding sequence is TGTGCCAGCAGCGATTCGGGGGCAGACACAGATACGCAGTATTTT. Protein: CASSDSGADTDTQYF.

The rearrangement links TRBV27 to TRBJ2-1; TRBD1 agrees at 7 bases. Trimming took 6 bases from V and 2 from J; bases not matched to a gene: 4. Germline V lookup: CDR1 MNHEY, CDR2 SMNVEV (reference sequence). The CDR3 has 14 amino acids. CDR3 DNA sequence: TGTGCCAGCAGATACAGGGGAACCTACAATGAGCAGTTCTTC. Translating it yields CASRYRGTYNEQFF.

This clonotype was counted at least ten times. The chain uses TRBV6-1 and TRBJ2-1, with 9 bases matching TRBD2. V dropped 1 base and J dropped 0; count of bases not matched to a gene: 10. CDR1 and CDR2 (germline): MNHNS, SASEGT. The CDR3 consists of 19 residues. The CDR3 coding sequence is TGTGCCAGCAGTGAAGGCGCGGGAGGGCCGCTAAGCTCCTACAATGAGCAGTTCTTC. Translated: CASSEGAGGPLSSYNEQFF.

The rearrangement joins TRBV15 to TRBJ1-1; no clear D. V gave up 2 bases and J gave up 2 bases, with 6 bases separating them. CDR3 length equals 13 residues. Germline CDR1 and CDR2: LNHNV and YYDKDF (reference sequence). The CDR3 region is CATSRISNTEAFF. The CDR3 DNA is TGTGCCACCAGCAGAATCAGTAACACTGAAGCTTTCTTT.

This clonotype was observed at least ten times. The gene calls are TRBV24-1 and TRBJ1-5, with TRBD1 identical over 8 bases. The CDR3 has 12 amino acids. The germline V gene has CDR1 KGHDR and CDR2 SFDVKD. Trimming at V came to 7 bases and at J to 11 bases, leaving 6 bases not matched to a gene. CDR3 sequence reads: CATRAGTGTQHF. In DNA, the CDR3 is TGTGCCACCAGGGCCGGGACAGGTACCCAGCATTTT.

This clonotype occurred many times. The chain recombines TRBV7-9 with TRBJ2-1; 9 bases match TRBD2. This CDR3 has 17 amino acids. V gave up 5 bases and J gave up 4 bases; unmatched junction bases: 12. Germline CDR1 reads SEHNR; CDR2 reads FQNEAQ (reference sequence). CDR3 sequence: CASSRLWGREGYNEQFF. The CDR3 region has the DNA TGTGCCAGCAGCCGCCTTTGGGGGCGGGAGGGATACAATGAGCAGTTCTTC.

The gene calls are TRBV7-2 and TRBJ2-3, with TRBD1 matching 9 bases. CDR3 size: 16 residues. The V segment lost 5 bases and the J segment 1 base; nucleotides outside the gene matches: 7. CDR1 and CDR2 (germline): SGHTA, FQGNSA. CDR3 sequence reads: CASSPPRTGGTDTQYF. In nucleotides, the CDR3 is TGTGCCAGCAGCCCCCCCCGGACAGGGGGCACAGATACGCAGTATTTT.

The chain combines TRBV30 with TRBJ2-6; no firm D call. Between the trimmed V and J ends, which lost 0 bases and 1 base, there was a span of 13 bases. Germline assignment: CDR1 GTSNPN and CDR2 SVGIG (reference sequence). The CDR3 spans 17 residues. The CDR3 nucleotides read TGTGCCTGGAGTGTGGGTTTCGGGCCTTCTGGGGCCAACGTCCTGACTTTC. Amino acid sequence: CAWSVGFGPSGANVLTF.

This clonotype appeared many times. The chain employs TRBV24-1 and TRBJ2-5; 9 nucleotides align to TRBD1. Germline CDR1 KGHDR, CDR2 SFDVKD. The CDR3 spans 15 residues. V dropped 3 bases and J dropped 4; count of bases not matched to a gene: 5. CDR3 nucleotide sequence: TGTGCCACCAGTGATGCGACAGGGGGAGGAGAGACCCAGTACTTC. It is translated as CATSDATGGGETQYF.

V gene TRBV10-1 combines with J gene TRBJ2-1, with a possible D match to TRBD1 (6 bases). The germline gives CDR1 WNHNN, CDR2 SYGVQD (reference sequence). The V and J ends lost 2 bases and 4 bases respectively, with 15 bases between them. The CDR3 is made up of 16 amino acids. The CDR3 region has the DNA TGCGCCAGCAGTGAGGGGGCAGGGGCCGGGTACAATGAGCAGTTCTTC. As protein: CASSEGAGAGYNEQFF.

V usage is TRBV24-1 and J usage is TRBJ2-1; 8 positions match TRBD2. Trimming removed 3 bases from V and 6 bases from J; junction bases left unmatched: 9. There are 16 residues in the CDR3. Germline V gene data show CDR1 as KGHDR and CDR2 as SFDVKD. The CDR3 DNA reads TGTGCCACCAGTGATGGGGCGGGGGGACTTTCCAATGAGCAGTTCTTC. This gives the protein CATSDGAGGLSNEQFF.

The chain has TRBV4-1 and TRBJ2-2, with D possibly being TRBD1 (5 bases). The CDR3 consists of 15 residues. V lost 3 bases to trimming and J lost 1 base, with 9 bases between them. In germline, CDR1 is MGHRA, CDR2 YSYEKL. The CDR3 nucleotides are TGCGCCAGCAGCCAGCGAACAGGGAACACCGGGGAGCTGTTTTTT. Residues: CASSQRTGNTGELFF.

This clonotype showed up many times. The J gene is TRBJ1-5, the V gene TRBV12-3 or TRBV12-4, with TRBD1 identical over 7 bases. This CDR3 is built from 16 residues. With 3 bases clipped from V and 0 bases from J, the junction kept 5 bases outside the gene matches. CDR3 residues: CASSLGDRVSNQPQHF. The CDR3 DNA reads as TGTGCCAGCAGTTTGGGGGACAGAGTTAGCAATCAGCCCCAGCATTTT.

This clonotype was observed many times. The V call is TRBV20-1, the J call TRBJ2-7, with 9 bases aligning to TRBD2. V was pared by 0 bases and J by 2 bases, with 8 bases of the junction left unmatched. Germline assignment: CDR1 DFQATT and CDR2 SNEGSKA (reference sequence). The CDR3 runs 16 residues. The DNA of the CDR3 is TGCAGTGCTAGAGATCGGGCGGGAGGGCCTCCCTACGAGCAGTACTTC. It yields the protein CSARDRAGGPPYEQYF.

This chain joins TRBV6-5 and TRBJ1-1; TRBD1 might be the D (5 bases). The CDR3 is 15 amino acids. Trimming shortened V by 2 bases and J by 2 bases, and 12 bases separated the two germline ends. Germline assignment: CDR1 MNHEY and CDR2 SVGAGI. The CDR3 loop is CASSYGAGKNTEAFF. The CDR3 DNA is TGTGCCAGCAGTTACGGGGCGGGGAAAAACACTGAAGCTTTCTTT.

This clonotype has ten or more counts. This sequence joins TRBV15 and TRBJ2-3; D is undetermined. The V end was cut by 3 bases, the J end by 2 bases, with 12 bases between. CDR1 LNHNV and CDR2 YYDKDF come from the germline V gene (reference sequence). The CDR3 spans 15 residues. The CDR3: CATSSPRPYTDTQYF. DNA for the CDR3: TGTGCCACCAGCAGCCCACGGCCGTACACAGATACGCAGTATTTT.

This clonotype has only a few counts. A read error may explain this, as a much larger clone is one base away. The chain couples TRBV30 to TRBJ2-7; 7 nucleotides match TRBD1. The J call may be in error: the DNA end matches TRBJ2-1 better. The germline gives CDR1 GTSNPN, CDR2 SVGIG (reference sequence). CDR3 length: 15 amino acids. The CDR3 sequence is CAWSPRDRLTYEQFF. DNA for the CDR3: TGTGCCTGGAGTCCCCGGGACAGATTGACCTACGAGCAGTTCTTC.

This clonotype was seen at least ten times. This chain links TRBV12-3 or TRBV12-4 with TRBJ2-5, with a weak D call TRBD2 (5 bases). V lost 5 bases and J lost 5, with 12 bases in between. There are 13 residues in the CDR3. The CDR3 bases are TGTGCCAGCAGTCCCGACGGCGGGGAGACCCAGTACTTC. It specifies CASSPDGGETQYF.